This T cell receptor (beta chain) was recorded in a study of T-cell reconstitution after alpha-beta-depleted transplantation in children. Points from the study as a whole: Expanded clones from the graft, numbering several hundred, reportedly supplied alpha-beta T cells about two months after transplant. There were some patients whose high TCRbeta diversity at day 60 came from surviving recipient T cells and thymic progenitors. T-cell counts and diversity at one year post-transplant came mainly from newly produced T cells.

A TCRbeta library incorporating unique molecular identifiers was prepared. TCRdb called the PCR reads again in MiXCR, with one record for every CDR3 protein. Of about 420,000 distinct CDR3 sequences in the sample, 15% to 20% were seen once. This clonotype was seen only a few times. The antigen remains unidentified. The CDR3 totals 14 residues. The germline V gene encodes CDR1 SGDLS and CDR2 YYNGEE. The V end lost 6 bases, the J end lost 1 base, and 12 bases lay between the germline ends. Sequencing was performed on PBMCs, mostly from graft donor cells, taken 360 days after TCRalphabeta/CD19-depleted stem cell transplant. This receptor was identified in a boy in the first two years of life who had a stem cell transplant for Wiskott-Aldrich syndrome, so the T cells may come from the graft donor. The chain has TRBV9 and TRBJ2-3, with D perhaps matching TRBD2 (7 bases). CDR3 sequence (DNA): TGTGCCAGCACCCTCGGGGGGCGCACAGATACGCAGTATTTT. Translating it yields CASTLGGRTDTQYF.